This TCR beta chain is drawn from a study of molecular identifiers for immune sequencing clone quantification. General study points: Clones above 20 RNA copies contained over 98% of effector molecules and under 1% of naive molecules. Jurkat TCR RNA spiked in from one cell reportedly remained identifiable amid 850,000 to 1,000,000 naive cells.

Note on this clonotype: What it binds is not known. This may arise from a read error, as a much more abundant clone is one base away.

Libraries of naive CD8 T cells were made from roughly 18,000 to 920,000 sorted cells. They used 10%, 30% or 50% RNA. Generation of bulk TCR libraries relied on previously described methods and listed TCR primers. TCRdb recomputed calls from the PCR reads with MiXCR, one row per CDR3 protein. The sample comprises fewer than 350,000 distinct CDR3 sequences, roughly a quarter of which are singletons, and about 0.73% rests with the top ten. The sample consisted of naive CD8+ T cells from blood, with Jurkat cell RNA spiked in. Described subset: FACS-sorted CD8+CD4-CCR7+CD45RA+ naive T cells. This TCR was recovered from a human donor in good health. Some libraries in this study had Jurkat cell RNA spiked in.

The CDR3 reads CASSGQSANEKLYF. The CDR3 nucleotides are TGTGCCAGCAGTGGACAGTCGGCTAATGAAAAACTGTATTTT. The rearrangement links TRBV7-9 to TRBJ1-4; a weak D match, TRBD1 (6 bases). This CDR3 spans 14 amino acids. The V gene's germline CDR1 is SEHNR and CDR2 FQNEAQ (reference sequence).